Listed below are T cell receptor beta chains from one sample, sequenced in a study of cytomegalovirus exposure and HLA in healthy donors. The data were produced by immunoSEQ multiplex PCR, yet TCRdb's version contains in-frame clones alone and is incomplete. The top ten clones hold less than 2.5% of a sample with 250,000 to 350,000 clones, over 85% of them seen once. The sequencing input was PBMCs. Receptors were obtained from a woman aged 18-29 years in good health and CMV-seronegative. Both conserved end residues are trimmed from each CDR3. The D gene is left open where the match is weak.

j_call,v_call,d_call,cdr3_aa
TRBJ2-1,TRBV7-8,TRBD2,ASSSTSGGYNEQF
TRBJ2-1,TRBV27,TRBD1,ASSSSGGLYNEQF
TRBJ1-5,TRBV5-1,TRBD1,ASSLGPGQGQPQH
TRBJ1-3,TRBV30,.,AWSVRGYSGNTIY
TRBJ2-1,TRBV11-3,TRBD2,ASSLPAGPYWHNEQF
TRBJ2-1,TRBV29-1,TRBD1,SVHRGRGDEQF
TRBJ1-1,TRBV11-2,TRBD1,ASSMSTGHTEAF
TRBJ2-5,TRBV9,.,ASSVTGPETQY
TRBJ2-1,TRBV11-2,TRBD1,ASSLGDSSYNEQF
TRBJ2-7,TRBV14,.,ASSQGAPSYEQY
TRBJ1-2,TRBV7-2,TRBD1,ASSNRQGVGYGYT
TRBJ2-1,TRBV27,TRBD2,ASSPVAGAYNEQF
TRBJ2-1,TRBV6-4,.,ASSDSLETDEQF